Listed here are 14 T cell receptor beta chains from one sample, sequenced in a study of shared clonotypes between healthy human individuals. TCRdb keeps only in-frame clones here, not all; method: immunoSEQ multiplex PCR. This table has about 2.4 million clones, approximately 94% appearing once. The sample was naive CD4+ T cells from PBMCs. Subset of the sample: CD45RA+ positively selected. These receptors all stem from a man aged 18-30 years in good health. Some clones in this sample may be carry-over from other donors' samples.

Details on this clone: This specimen includes other DNA sequences encoding the same CDR3. The chain carries TRBV2 and TRBJ1-1; D perhaps matches TRBD1 (6 bases). There are 14 residues in the CDR3. The germline gives CDR1 SNHLY, CDR2 FYNNEI. With 2 bases removed from V and 1 base from J, the gap between germline ends came to 8 bases. The CDR3 sequence is CASSEQGRNTEAFF. The CDR3 DNA sequence: TGTGCCAGCAGTGAACAGGGGAGGAACACTGAAGCTTTCTTT.

This clone showed up just once. V and J are TRBV4-2 and TRBJ2-6, with TRBD1 matching over 7 bases. With V trimmed by 2 bases and J by 0 bases, 4 bases remained unmatched. Germline V lookup: CDR1 LGHNA, CDR2 YNFKEQ. CDR3 length: 17 amino acids. The CDR3 protein is CASSQTTGSSGANVLTF. In nucleotides, the CDR3 is TGTGCCAGCAGCCAAACGACAGGGAGCTCTGGGGCCAACGTCCTGACTTTC.

This clone was counted once. DNA for the CDR3: TGTGCCAGCGTCCTCCGGGGTATGAACACTGAAGCTTTCTTT. This codes for CASVLRGMNTEAFF. The V call is TRBV2, the J call TRBJ1-1; D call uncertain. The CDR3 totals 14 residues. The V and J ends lost 8 bases and 0 bases respectively, with 13 bases between them. Looked up from germline, CDR1 is SNHLY and CDR2 is FYNNEI. Looking up the rest from reference TRBV2 and TRBJ1-1 gives the full variable domain: EPEVTQTPSHQVTQMGQEVILRCVPISNHLYFYWYRQILGQKVEFLVSFYNNEISEKSEIFDDQFSVERPDGSNFTLKIRSTKLEDSAMYFCASVLRGMNTEAFFGQGTRLTVV.

The gene calls are TRBV7-3 and TRBJ2-1; the D gene is possibly TRBD1 (5 bases). Germline lookup yields CDR1 SGHTA and CDR2 FQGTGA. V was trimmed by 5 bases and J by 0 bases, leaving 20 bases between them. The CDR3 covers 18 residues. CDR3 sequence reads: CASSPKPAGLPSYNEQFF. CDR3 nucleotides: TGTGCCAGCAGCCCAAAGCCAGCAGGGTTGCCCTCCTACAATGAGCAGTTCTTC. Full variable domain (outside the CDR3, taken from reference TRBV7-3 and TRBJ2-1): GAGVSQTPSNKVTEKGKYVELRCDPISGHTALYWYRQSLGQGPEFLIYFQGTGAADDSGLPNDRFFAVRPEGSVSTLKIQRTERGDSAVYLCASSPKPAGLPSYNEQFFGPGTRLTVL.

This chain uses TRBV28 with TRBJ2-7, with D possibly being TRBD1 (6 bases). V was cut by 6 bases and J by 2 bases, with 14 bases left in between. Germline V lookup: CDR1 MDHEN, CDR2 SYDVKM. The CDR3 loop spans 14 amino acids. CDR3 in amino acids: CASSSLRDTYEQYF. Here the CDR3 DNA reads TGTGCCAGCAGCTCCCTCCGGGACACCTACGAGCAGTACTTC.

The V and J genes are TRBV6-1 and TRBJ2-7, with 8 bases fitting TRBD1. The V segment lost 4 bases and the J segment 6 bases; nucleotides outside the gene matches: 11. Looked up from germline, CDR1 is MNHNS and CDR2 is SASEGT. This CDR3 has 15 amino acids. The CDR3 DNA follows: TGTGCCAGCAGTGTGGGAGATGCAGGGGGCACCGAGCAGTACTTC. Encoded protein: CASSVGDAGGTEQYF.

CDR3 nucleotides: TGTGCCATCACGGACAGCTCCTACAATGAGCAGTTCTTC. Translated: CAITDSSYNEQFF. This rearrangement joins TRBV10-3 to TRBJ2-1; a weak D match, TRBD1 (6 bases). The CDR3 contains 13 residues. V was cut by 7 bases and J by 0 bases, with 7 bases left in between. Per the germline V gene, CDR1 is ENHRY and CDR2 is SYGVKD.

On this clone: The identical CDR3 is also encoded by other nucleotide sequences in the sample. This sequence joins TRBV19 and TRBJ2-7, with D possibly TRBD2 on 6 matching bases. V was trimmed by 4 bases and J by 0 bases, leaving 7 bases between them. The germline gives CDR1 LNHDA, CDR2 SQIVND (reference sequence). The CDR3 totals 13 residues. Here the CDR3 reads CASSRRGSYEQYF. For the CDR3, the DNA is TGTGCCAGTAGTAGGCGGGGCTCCTACGAGCAGTACTTC.

The CDR3 region is CSVDGQNTDTQYF. CDR3 DNA: TGCAGCGTTGACGGACAGAACACAGATACGCAGTATTTT. This sequence joins TRBV29-1 and TRBJ2-3, with D possibly matching TRBD1 (6 bases). CDR1 is SQVTM, CDR2 ANQGSEA, per germline. The CDR3 is made up of 13 amino acids. The V and J ends lost 3 bases and 2 bases respectively, with 9 bases between them.

V and J are TRBV5-1 and TRBJ2-4, with D perhaps matching TRBD1 or TRBD2 (5 bases each). V was pared by 4 bases and J by 1 base, with 18 bases between. From germline, CDR1 is SGHRS and CDR2 YFSETQ. The CDR3 covers 17 residues. CDR3: CASSPLLGVRAKNIQYF. The DNA of the CDR3 is TGCGCCAGCAGCCCTCTATTGGGGGTTAGGGCCAAAAACATTCAGTACTTC.

The V gene is TRBV7-2, the J gene TRBJ2-3, with D unresolved. The CDR3 spans 15 residues. V gave up 4 bases and J gave up 6 bases, with 17 bases separating them. Per the germline V gene, CDR1 is SGHTA and CDR2 is FQGNSA. CDR3 residues: CASSSMGPLWDTQYF. CDR3 DNA: TGTGCCAGCAGCTCTATGGGCCCCCTGTGGGATACGCAGTATTTT.

This chain uses TRBV19 with TRBJ1-1; 7 bases are a match to TRBD1. The CDR3 sequence is 15 residues long. CDR1 is LNHDA, CDR2 SQIVND, per germline (reference sequence). Losses at the gene ends were 5 bases for V and 2 bases for J; bases not matched to a gene: 8. CDR3 region: CASSVLQGHNTEAFF. Here the CDR3 DNA reads TGTGCCAGTAGTGTCCTACAGGGGCATAACACTGAAGCTTTCTTT.

The chain combines TRBV10-3 with TRBJ2-7; possible D gene TRBD1, 5 bases. CDR3 length: 14 residues. Trimming removed 4 bases from V and 1 base from J, with 11 bases in between. CDR1 is ENHRY, CDR2 SYGVKD, per germline. The CDR3 loop reads CAISGPGQSYEQYF. In DNA form, the CDR3 reads TGTGCCATCAGTGGGCCAGGGCAGTCCTACGAGCAGTACTTC.

The J gene is TRBJ2-5, the V gene TRBV25-1; possible D gene TRBD2, 5 bases. This CDR3 has 12 amino acids. Germline assignment: CDR1 MGHDK and CDR2 SYGVNS. V was trimmed by 3 bases and J by 5 bases, leaving 7 bases between them. The CDR3 protein is CASSDLAETQYF. The DNA of the CDR3 is TGTGCCAGCAGTGACTTAGCGGAGACCCAGTACTTC.